What follows are 27 T cell receptor beta chains derived from one specimen sequenced in a study of regulatory T cells in long-lasting Graves disease. Time point given: persistent/refractory GD, antithyroid drugs over 5 years with positive TRAb. Extracted RNA from PBMCs served as the source of the TCR library. Library construction for TCR beta used iRepertoire HTBI primers and Arm-PCR of CDR3 regions. TCRdb re-called the multiplex PCR reads through MiXCR, storing one row per CDR3 protein. The sample lists over 250,000 distinct CDR3 sequences, roughly a fifth occurring once. The source material was peripheral blood mononuclear cells (PBMCs), sampled when the disease was refractory, from a patient treated with antithyroid drugs. All receptors derive from a female donor with Graves disease.

In its sample, this clonotype was seen many times. The chain has TRBV28 and TRBJ2-7; 7 positions match TRBD1. The V gene's germline CDR1 is MDHEN and CDR2 SYDVKM. Trimming at V came to 10 bases and at J to 2 bases, leaving 11 bases not matched to a gene. The CDR3 sequence is 14 residues long. CDR3 residues: CANPPNDRAYEQYF. The CDR3 DNA reads as TGTGCCAACCCCCCCAACGACAGGGCCTACGAGCAGTACTTC. Filled out from reference TRBV28 and TRBJ2-7, the complete variable domain reads DVKVTQSSRYLVKRTGEKVFLECVQDMDHENMFWYRQDPGLGLRLIYFSYDVKMKEKGDIPEGYSVSREKKERFSLILESASTNQTSMYLCANPPNDRAYEQYFGPGTRLTVT.

Only a few counts were recorded for this clonotype. This chain joins TRBV30 and TRBJ2-5; maybe TRBD2 (6 bases). There are 12 residues in the CDR3. Trimming cost V 3 bases and J 9 bases, with 14 bases left between them. The germline CDR1 and CDR2 sequences are GTSNPN and SVGIG (reference sequence). CDR3 in DNA: TGTGCCTGGAGGGGCGAGGGCGGGGCCCAGTACTTC. Protein sequence: CAWRGEGGAQYF. Combining the CDR3 with reference TRBV30 and TRBJ2-5 gives the whole variable domain SQTIHQWPATLVQPVGSPLSLECTVEGTSNPNLYWYRQAAGRGLQLLFYSVGIGQISSEVPQNLSASRPQDRQFILSSKKLLLSDSGFYLCAWRGEGGAQYFGPGTRLLVL.

This clonotype was detected many times. This rearrangement joins TRBV19 to TRBJ1-2; TRBD1 might be the D (5 bases). CDR1 LNHDA and CDR2 SQIVND come from the germline V gene (reference sequence). The V end lost 6 bases, the J end lost 4 bases, and 15 bases lay between the germline ends. There are 14 residues in the CDR3. This chain's CDR3 is CASRRGTDTYGYTF. CDR3 DNA: TGTGCCAGTAGGCGGGGGACCGACACCTATGGCTACACCTTC. The full variable domain, with the rest looked up from reference TRBV19 and TRBJ1-2, is DGGITQSPKYLFRKEGQNVTLSCEQNLNHDAMYWYRQDPGQGLRLIYYSQIVNDFQKGDIAEGYSVSREKKESFPLTVTSAQKNPTAFYLCASRRGTDTYGYTFGSGTRLTVV.

In regard to this clonotype: A read error may produce the germline difference seen at one junction end. V gene TRBV5-1 combines with J gene TRBJ1-3; TRBD1 is a possible D gene (5 bases). Germline V gene lookup returns CDR1 SGHRS and CDR2 YFSETQ. The CDR3 sequence is 15 residues long. The CDR3 region has the DNA TGCGCCAGCAGTTTGGACATGCGCTCTGGAAACACCATATATTTT. It specifies CASSLDMRSGNTIYF.

There are many counts of this clonotype. This sequence joins TRBV27 and TRBJ2-7; possible D gene TRBD1, 7 bases. Germline values: CDR1 MNHEY, CDR2 SMNVEV (reference sequence). Trimming shortened V by 5 bases and J by 6 bases, and 14 bases separated the two germline ends. The CDR3 has 13 residues. In DNA form, the CDR3 reads TGTGCCAGCAGTGAAAACAGGGGAGGCGAGCAGTACTTC. It codes for CASSENRGGEQYF.

This rearrangement joins TRBV30 to TRBJ1-1; TRBD1 agrees at 10 bases. The CDR3 is 16 amino acids. The junction had 8 bases not matched to a gene; V was cut back by 4 bases and J by 0 bases. The germline CDR1 and CDR2 sequences are GTSNPN and SVGIG (reference sequence). The chain's CDR3 is CAWIRDRGIMNTEAFF. As DNA, the CDR3 is TGTGCCTGGATCCGGGACAGGGGTATCATGAACACTGAAGCTTTCTTT.

This clonotype was seen many times. The genes are TRBV5-1 and TRBJ2-7; perhaps TRBD1 as D (5 bases). CDR1 is SGHRS, CDR2 YFSETQ, per germline. The CDR3 extends over 16 amino acids. V shed 0 bases and J shed 5 bases, with 18 bases lying between them. This CDR3 is CASSLAFTGGFHEQYF. The CDR3 DNA reads as TGCGCCAGCAGCTTGGCGTTTACAGGCGGCTTTCACGAGCAGTACTTC.

This clonotype has a handful of counts. The genes are TRBV15 and TRBJ2-7, with TRBD1 matching 12 bases. V lost 8 bases, J lost 7 bases, and 15 bases stayed unmatched. Per germline, CDR1 LNHNV and CDR2 YYDKDF (reference sequence). This CDR3 has 16 amino acids. CDR3 coding DNA: TGTGCCACCCTCGGGTCCGGGACAGGGGGCGCGTGGGAGCAGTACTTC. Its translation is CATLGSGTGGAWEQYF.

The genes are TRBV28 and TRBJ2-3; D call uncertain. Deletions cut 3 bases from V and 4 bases from J, with 5 bases between. The CDR3 loop spans 12 amino acids. CDR1 and CDR2 from the germline V gene are MDHEN and SYDVKM. The CDR3, as DNA: TGTGCCAGCAGTTTTTCGGCAGATACGCAGTATTTT. Residues: CASSFSADTQYF.

This clonotype was found a few times. The V and J genes are TRBV6-1 and TRBJ2-4; 9 bases are shared with TRBD1. The CDR3 has 14 amino acids. CDR1 MNHNS and CDR2 SASEGT come from the germline V gene. Trimming at V came to 3 bases and at J to 6 bases, leaving 3 bases not matched to a gene. CDR3 nucleotides: TGTGCCAGCAGTGAGGGGACAGGGATAAACATTCAGTACTTC. Residues: CASSEGTGINIQYF.

The chain joins TRBV7-2 to TRBJ2-5, with 13 bases that match TRBD2. Germline V lookup: CDR1 SGHTA, CDR2 FQGNSA. J lost 5 bases, V lost 2 bases, and 8 bases had no gene match. CDR3 length: 17 residues. The CDR3 sequence: CASSLQLAGGGAETQYF. The DNA of the CDR3 is TGTGCCAGCAGCTTACAACTAGCGGGAGGGGGGGCGGAGACCCAGTACTTC.

The rearrangement links TRBV11-2 to TRBJ1-4, with TRBD1 identical over 10 bases. Unmatched junction bases numbered 5, after V lost 5 bases and J lost 5 bases. The CDR3 totals 15 residues. Germline lookup yields CDR1 SGHAT and CDR2 FQNNGV. CDR3 bases: TGTGCCAGCAGCGAGGGACAGGGGCACAATGAAAAACTGTTTTTT. This codes for CASSEGQGHNEKLFF.

This clonotype was seen ten or more times. This sequence joins TRBV6-5 and TRBJ1-5; D remains unclear. CDR1 and CDR2 from the germline V gene are MNHEY and SVGAGI. CDR3 length: 14 amino acids. Trimming took off 2 bases at V and 0 bases at J, with 5 bases between the two ends. CDR3 coding DNA: TGTGCCAGCAGTTACGGGGTTAGCAATCAGCCCCAGCATTTT. Amino acids: CASSYGVSNQPQHF.

This clonotype was detected ten times or more. The V and J genes are TRBV20-1 and TRBJ2-7; 9 bases match TRBD1. This CDR3 contains 14 residues. Germline V CDR1 and CDR2: DFQATT, SNEGSKA (reference sequence). V shed 1 base, J shed 2 bases, and the junction held 3 bases outside the gene matches. The CDR3 region has the DNA TGCAGTGCTAGAGTCAGGACAGGGGCCTACGAGCAGTACTTC. Its translation is CSARVRTGAYEQYF.

The chain uses TRBV18 and TRBJ1-2; TRBD1 matches at 8 bases. Germline lookup yields CDR1 KGHSH and CDR2 LQKENI. The trim removed 0 bases at V and 8 bases at J, leaving 5 bases unmatched. The CDR3 has 14 residues. DNA for the CDR3: TGTGCCAGCTCACCACCAGGACAGGGAGGAGGCTACACCTTC. Translating it yields CASSPPGQGGGYTF.

This clonotype was recorded many times. V and J are TRBV5-1 and TRBJ2-7, with D perhaps TRBD2 (5 bases). Per germline, CDR1 SGHRS and CDR2 YFSETQ. The ends were cut back, 3 bases at V and 0 bases at J, with 10 bases in the middle. CDR3 length: 14 amino acids. The CDR3 loop is CASSSGITSYEQYF. The DNA of the CDR3 is TGCGCCAGCAGCTCGGGAATAACCTCCTACGAGCAGTACTTC.

V usage is TRBV12-3 or TRBV12-4 and J usage is TRBJ2-3, with D unresolved. Between the trimmed V and J ends, which lost 1 base and 5 bases, there was a span of 4 bases. The CDR3 runs to 12 residues. The CDR3 is CASSLVGDTQYF. DNA for the CDR3: TGTGCCAGCAGTTTAGTGGGAGATACGCAGTATTTT.

As for this clonotype: A read error may explain this, as a much larger clone is one base away. The chain carries TRBV7-9 and TRBJ2-2; D not resolved. V was pared by 4 bases and J by 1 base, with 7 bases between. Germline-derived CDR1 and CDR2 are SEHNR and FQNEAQ (reference sequence). This CDR3 has 14 residues. The CDR3 sequence is CASSSTENTGELFF. CDR3 nucleotide sequence: TGTGCCAGCAGCTCGACGGAGAACACCGGGGAGCTGTTTTTT.

This clonotype was observed once. The rearrangement uses TRBV19 and TRBJ2-2; D not resolved. Deletions cut 5 bases from V and 4 bases from J, with 14 bases between. The V gene's germline CDR1 is LNHDA and CDR2 SQIVND (reference sequence). This CDR3 has 15 amino acids. The CDR3 DNA sequence: TGTGCCAGTAGTCCCCTCTTTAAGGCCACCGGGGAGCTGTTTTTT. As protein: CASSPLFKATGELFF. Based on the CDR3 plus reference TRBV19 and TRBJ2-2, the full variable domain is DGGITQSPKYLFRKEGQNVTLSCEQNLNHDAMYWYRQDPGQGLRLIYYSQIVNDFQKGDIAEGYSVSREKKESFPLTVTSAQKNPTAFYLCASSPLFKATGELFFGEGSRLTVL.

The table lists this clonotype with many counts. This sequence joins TRBV7-2 and TRBJ2-5, with D perhaps TRBD2 (6 bases). With 5 bases removed from V and 8 bases from J, the gap between germline ends came to 18 bases. CDR3 length equals 14 residues. Germline V gives CDR1 SGHTA, CDR2 FQGNSA. For the CDR3, the DNA is TGTGCCAGCAGCCATAGCGCCGGAGGGGCCACCCAGTACTTC. It codes for CASSHSAGGATQYF.

This clonotype was seen repeatedly, ten times or more. The genes are TRBV7-2 and TRBJ2-5, with D possibly being TRBD1 (5 bases). Trimming removed 2 bases from V and 1 base from J, with 14 bases in between. The germline V gene encodes CDR1 SGHTA and CDR2 FQGNSA. The CDR3 is made up of 16 amino acids. The CDR3, as DNA: TGTGCCAGCAGCTTATCGGCAGGGTGGAGCCAAGAGACCCAGTACTTC. This translates into CASSLSAGWSQETQYF.

This clonotype has a handful of counts. The chain carries TRBV19 and TRBJ1-2; D remains unclear. CDR3 length: 17 amino acids. V lost 5 bases and J 2 bases, leaving 21 bases between the germline ends. Germline CDR1 reads LNHDA; CDR2 reads SQIVND (reference sequence). CDR3 nucleotide sequence: TGTGCCAGTAGTCCCATTATCCTCGACGGTTCAAACTATGGCTACACCTTC. It codes for CASSPIILDGSNYGYTF.

At least ten counts were recorded for this clonotype. This sequence joins TRBV18 and TRBJ2-5, with 7 bases aligning to TRBD2. CDR1 is KGHSH and CDR2 is LQKENI in the germline V gene. The CDR3 covers 14 residues. V was pared by 4 bases and J by 3 bases, with 5 bases of the junction left unmatched. CDR3 amino acids: CASSQVTSEETQYF. CDR3 sequence (DNA): TGTGCCAGCTCACAGGTTACTAGCGAAGAGACCCAGTACTTC.

The table lists this clonotype with many counts. The chain combines TRBV11-2 with TRBJ2-7; a weak D match, TRBD1 (6 bases). The CDR3 runs to 18 residues. Germline V lookup: CDR1 SGHAT, CDR2 FQNNGV. V lost 0 bases and J lost 2, with 20 bases in between. DNA of the CDR3: TGTGCCAGCAGCTTAGATCAGGGGTTCCCAGGGAGACCCTACGAGCAGTACTTC. This sequence encodes CASSLDQGFPGRPYEQYF.

Many counts were recorded for this clonotype. V usage is TRBV6-1 and J usage is TRBJ2-7, with 7 positions matching TRBD2. Germline lookup yields CDR1 MNHNS and CDR2 SASEGT. V gave up 0 bases and J gave up 0 bases; unmatched junction bases: 8. The CDR3 spans 17 residues. CDR3: CASSEAGTGGSSYEQYF. The CDR3 nucleotides are TGTGCCAGCAGTGAAGCCGGAACTGGCGGGAGCTCCTACGAGCAGTACTTC.

This clonotype was seen ten or more times. The CDR3 sequence: CASSPGRLMNTEAFF. The CDR3 DNA sequence: TGTGCCAGCAGTCCTGGTCGATTAATGAACACTGAAGCTTTCTTT. The chain recombines TRBV28 with TRBJ1-1; D remains ambiguous. V lost 5 bases and J lost 0, with 13 bases in between. CDR1 and CDR2 (germline): MDHEN, SYDVKM. The CDR3 has 15 amino acids.

As to this clonotype: Possible read error: a much larger clone is one base away. V and J are TRBV7-2 and TRBJ2-7; TRBD2 agrees at 9 bases. The CDR3 extends over 14 amino acids. CDR1 and CDR2 (germline): SGHTA, FQGNSA. CDR3 amino acids: CAGSLIAGVDEQYF. The CDR3 DNA reads TGTGCCGGCAGCTTAATAGCGGGAGTAGACGAGCAGTACTTC.